Listed here is a single T cell receptor (beta chain). This specimen belongs to a study of blood T cell repertoires in COVID-19. Study overall: Acute and convalescent COVID-19 samples came from the United States, Italy and Spain. T cells, B-cell-depleted T cells, or PBMCs supplied cDNA or gDNA.

Methods used by the authors: Nucleated cell number was recorded as an estimate derived from reference gene primer amplification. Measured with immunoSEQ multiplex PCR; TCRdb has only the in-frame clones, and not every one. The V and J calls and clone size come from that table; D and trimming were worked out from the DNA. Here the sample spans approximately 180,000 clones, 70% to 90% being singletons. Deletions cut 0 bases from V and 0 bases from J, with 19 bases between. Germline CDR1 reads SGDLS; CDR2 reads YYNGEE. The CDR3 has 18 amino acids. Sample: peripheral blood. This chain joins TRBV9 and TRBJ2-7; D might be TRBD2 (5 bases). The receptor was derived from a human donor in a cohort sampled during active COVID-19. The CDR3 DNA reads TGTGCCAGCAGCGTAGCCCCGGAGGTGGGATCAGGCTCCTACGAGCAGTACTTC. This sequence encodes CASSVAPEVGSGSYEQYF.